This note documents a single T cell receptor (beta chain) sequence. Its recognized antigen is unknown. The sample holds no much larger clone one base away, and base qualities are not on file. The time point label for this specimen denotes: baseline before first vaccination. Samples from vaccinated people were obtained from the UK trials COV001 and COV002, which included a single-blind randomized controlled phase 2/3 trial of AZD1222 (ChAdOx1 nCoV-19) in healthy adults. For TCRbeta chain sequencing, PBMC samples from trial participants were taken at day 0 and at day 28 after the second dose. These data belong to a study of T cell responses to AZD1222 COVID-19 vaccine (dated by TCRdb to about 2021). Regarding the complete study: AZD1222 recipients given second doses at about 4 weeks or at about 12 weeks were pooled, since spike-specific TCR depth and breadth were not found to differ between the two schedules. TCR sequencing covered roughly 230 trial participants: 207 given two doses of AZD1222 and about 26 given two doses of MenACWY control vaccine. Trial participants were enrolled by age into 18-55, 56-69 and 70-plus year subgroups, with around 150, 28 and 57 TCR-sequenced participants respectively. The full study reports these points: In the small 56-69-year group, the increase in depth fell short of significance, most likely because of low power. Conclusions about previously exposed vaccinees are limited, since just five or six AZD1222 recipients were seropositive for SARS-CoV-2 at baseline. Participants were mostly white British, with more females than males. The authors suggested clonal diversity may have been underestimated. After two AZD1222 doses, both the breadth and the depth of spike-specific TCRs were significantly higher than at day 0 and than in MenACWY recipients. No day 14 peak-response samples were available, so repertoires were characterized only after the peak T cell response. The whole spike protein was spanned by vaccine-associated CD4 TCRs, and dominant responses were seen in regions 160-218 and 743-854. Reportedly, close to half of the unique spike-specific TCRs recognized epitopes lying outside the regions that are mutated in the B.1.351 and B.1.1.7 variants.

The CDR3 regions of human TCRbeta chains were analyzed by immunosequencing. The authors processed their data as follows. Repertoire TCRs were matched against a reference library of SARS-CoV-2-specific TCRs generated with the MIRA antigen-specificity platform. Breadth was defined as the fraction of unique TCRs that were SARS-CoV-2-associated. Depth was defined as the fraction of total T cells that were SARS-CoV-2-associated. Each spike-specific TCR was assigned to its reactive spike region and to a CD4 or CD8 class using the MIRA data. Log10-transformed breadth and depth values were compared by one-way ANOVA with Sidak's multiple comparisons tests. In its TCRdb copy, this immuneACCESS table keeps in-frame sequences only and misses some clones. Where compared with another copy, unresolved V genes explain less than half of these, and the others have no known cause. That table gives V, J and clone size, and the DNA gave D and trimming. In all, the sample holds about 120,000 clones, and 92% of those were seen once. 11% to 15% of the sample is in the top ten clones.

Per the germline V gene, SQVTM is the CDR1 and ANQGSEA is the CDR2. The trim is 6 bases for V and 4 bases for J, with a gap of 9 bases between the germline ends. Measured from the cysteine to the phenylalanine, the CDR3 is 11 residues long. Here the CDR3 DNA is all that survives: 33 bases in frame from base 1. This specimen consisted of peripheral blood, obtained on day 0 of AZD1222 vaccination. The sequence came from an adult in good health. The sequence is built from TRBV29-1 and TRBJ1-1; the best D guess is TRBD1, with 6 bases matching. CDR3 region: CSVPGVTEAFF. The nucleotide sequence is given as TGCAGCGTGCCAGGGGTCACTGAAGCTTTCTTT.